Below, 5 T cell receptor beta chains from the same sample are listed, as sequenced in a study of blood T cell repertoires in COVID-19. Profiling relied on immunoSEQ multiplex PCR, and the TCRdb table lists in-frame clones only, not all of them. The table lists about 310,000 clones, 80% to 90% of them singletons. The specimen sequenced was peripheral blood. These receptors originate from a man aged 50 or older with active or convalescent COVID-19.

This clone came up a few times. The V call is TRBV10-3, the J call TRBJ1-5, with D tentatively TRBD1 (6 bases). Germline V gene sequence: CDR1 ENHRY, CDR2 SYGVKD. Deletions cut 4 bases from V and 2 bases from J, with 9 bases between. CDR3 length: 14 amino acids. The CDR3 nucleotides are TGTGCCATCAGTGCAAGGACAGGCAATCAGCCCCAGCATTTT. This codes for CAISARTGNQPQHF.

V gene TRBV6-5 combines with J gene TRBJ2-7; 8 nucleotides line up with TRBD1. The germline gives CDR1 MNHEY, CDR2 SVGAGI. V shed 10 bases, J shed 2 bases, and the junction held 10 bases outside the gene matches. There are 14 residues in the CDR3. CDR3 coding DNA: TGTGCCACGCGGGCGACAGGGGACACCTACGAGCAGTACTTC. Residues: CATRATGDTYEQYF.

This chain links TRBV16 with TRBJ1-6; 7 bases agree with TRBD1. The CDR3 has 17 amino acids. With V trimmed by 3 bases and J by 4 bases, 9 bases remained unmatched. Germline V gene data show CDR1 as KGHSY and CDR2 as FQNENV. CDR3: CASSQLPSDRYNSPLHF. The CDR3 nucleotides are TGTGCCAGCAGCCAGTTACCGTCGGACAGGTATAATTCACCCCTCCACTTT.

Turning to this clone: The same CDR3 is also encoded by other DNA sequences in this sample. V and J are TRBV6-5 and TRBJ1-1; D remains ambiguous. Looked up from germline, CDR1 is MNHEY and CDR2 is SVGAGI. Trimming left V 7 bases short and J 1 base short, with 10 bases between. The CDR3 covers 13 residues. This chain's CDR3 is CASTKSGNTEAFF. The CDR3 DNA is TGTGCCAGCACAAAATCCGGGAACACTGAAGCTTTCTTT.

The genes are TRBV5-4 and TRBJ2-5, with D maybe TRBD1 (6 bases). The CDR3 sequence is 14 residues long. The germline CDR1 and CDR2 sequences are SGHNT and YYREEE (reference sequence). V was pared by 5 bases and J by 1 base, with 12 bases between. CDR3 protein: CASSLRGPQETQYF. Written as DNA, the CDR3 is TGTGCCAGCAGTCTCAGGGGTCCCCAAGAGACCCAGTACTTC.